Sequencing of this TCR beta chain was carried out in a study of T cell responses to AZD1222 COVID-19 vaccine. The method was immunoSEQ multiplex PCR; TCRdb's version includes in-frame clones alone and lacks a portion of them. The sample consists of some 100,000 clones, roughly nine tenths of them appearing once. CDR1 LNHDA and CDR2 SQIVND come from the germline V gene (reference sequence). The CDR3 extends over 13 amino acids. Trimming pared 8 bases from V and 7 bases from J, leaving 18 bases between. This material consisted of peripheral blood, taken on day 0 of AZD1222 vaccination. The sequence derives from an adult in good health. The chain uses TRBV19 and TRBJ2-7; possibly TRBD2 for D (6 bases). The CDR3 DNA is TGTGCCAGTGGGGCACGGGGGAGTCTGGAGCAGTACTTC. Encoded protein: CASGARGSLEQYF.